Below, 15 T cell receptor beta chains from the same sample are listed, as sequenced in a study of Graves' ophthalmopathy and Graves' hyperthyroidism. Amplifying from RNA transcripts, the study obtained TCR beta CDR3 regions. Second-round multiplex PCR came after a first-round RT-PCR that employed HTBI primers. One entry per CDR3 protein, called by TCRdb with MiXCR from the multiplex PCR reads. The sample carries some 750,000 distinct CDR3 sequences, roughly 41% recorded once. Material: peripheral blood. These receptors all stem from an adult man with Graves' ophthalmopathy.

This clonotype came up many times. The V and J genes are TRBV25-1 and TRBJ1-2, with a tentative D call TRBD1 (6 bases). Germline CDR1 is MGHDK and CDR2 is SYGVNS. The CDR3 sequence is 13 residues long. Deletions cut 3 bases from V and 3 bases from J, with 8 bases between. CDR3: CASSDSGDYGYTF. In DNA form, the CDR3 reads TGTGCCAGCAGTGATTCAGGGGACTATGGCTACACCTTC.

This clonotype was seen ten or more times. The chain uses TRBV25-1 and TRBJ2-5, with 7 bases aligning to TRBD2. J was trimmed by 5 bases and V by 3 bases; bases with no gene match: 6. The CDR3 contains 14 residues. Germline assignment: CDR1 MGHDK and CDR2 SYGVNS. The CDR3 is CASSDSAGGETQYF. Here the CDR3 DNA reads TGTGCCAGCAGTGATAGTGCCGGGGGGGAGACCCAGTACTTC.

Concerning this clonotype: This may come from a read error, since a much larger clone is one base off. The CDR3 end shows no conserved phenylalanine or tryptophan, and so a read error is likely. V is TRBV4-2 and J is TRBJ2-5; D not resolved. Looked up from germline, CDR1 is LGHNA and CDR2 is YNFKEQ. The CDR3 runs 13 residues. V lost 5 bases, J lost 3 bases, and 10 bases lay in between. The CDR3 loop is CASSSIHEETQYV. The DNA for the CDR3 is TGTGCCAGCAGCTCCATACATGAAGAGACCCAGTACGTC.

This clonotype was recorded at least ten times. The chain combines TRBV7-9 with TRBJ2-7; D ambiguous. CDR3 length: 15 amino acids. Per the germline V gene, CDR1 is SEHNR and CDR2 is FQNEAQ (reference sequence). V lost 5 bases and J lost 0, with 14 bases in between. The CDR3 spells CASSPKTSGSYEQYF. The CDR3 region has the DNA TGTGCCAGCAGCCCCAAAACCTCTGGCTCCTACGAGCAGTACTTC.

The chain links TRBV25-1 to TRBJ1-2; D remains unclear. Trimming removed 11 bases from V and 8 bases from J, with 12 bases in between. CDR3 length: 10 amino acids. Germline V gene sequence: CDR1 MGHDK, CDR2 SYGVNS. The CDR3 loop is CARRGEGYTF. The CDR3 coding sequence is TGTGCCCGCCGTGGGGAGGGCTACACCTTC.

This clonotype was recorded only once. The chain has TRBV2 and TRBJ2-2, with D possibly being TRBD1 or TRBD2 (5 bases each). The CDR3 loop spans 14 amino acids. The germline CDR1 and CDR2 sequences are SNHLY and FYNNEI. V was pared by 7 bases and J by 6 bases, with 15 bases between. Written as DNA, the CDR3 is TGTGCCAGCAAGGCAGGGAGACTGGCCGGGGAGCTGTTTTTT. It yields the protein CASKAGRLAGELFF.

To note about this clonotype: A junction end diverges from the germline sequence, so it may reflect a read error. The chain carries TRBV10-2 and TRBJ2-7; D may be TRBD1 (6 bases). Germline lookup yields CDR1 WSHSY and CDR2 SAAADI. The CDR3 runs to 18 residues. CDR3 DNA: TGTGCCAGCAGTGAAGCGCTGACAGGAGATATACGGGGAGTGGAGCAGTACTTC. Translation gives CASSEALTGDIRGVEQYF.

This clonotype has only a few counts. This chain joins TRBV19 and TRBJ1-5; D uncertain. Germline V gene sequence: CDR1 LNHDA, CDR2 SQIVND (reference sequence). The CDR3 is 14 amino acids. The V end was cut by 2 bases, the J end by 3 bases, with 8 bases between. In DNA, the CDR3 is TGTGCCAGTAGTATAAACCGAGACAATCAGCCCCAGCATTTT. Protein: CASSINRDNQPQHF.

The table lists this clonotype with a few counts. V gene TRBV19 combines with J gene TRBJ2-7; 8 nucleotides match TRBD1. The CDR3 is made up of 14 amino acids. Unmatched junction bases numbered 3, after V lost 0 bases and J lost 5 bases. CDR1 and CDR2 (germline): LNHDA, SQIVND (reference sequence). For the CDR3, the DNA is TGTGCCAGTAGTATAGATCAGGGGGCCGACGAGCAGTACTTC. Residues: CASSIDQGADEQYF.

The chain joins TRBV2 to TRBJ2-5, with D possibly being TRBD1 (5 bases). The CDR3 has 14 amino acids. With 6 bases removed from V and 9 bases from J, the gap between germline ends came to 20 bases. Germline CDR1 and CDR2: SNHLY and FYNNEI. In DNA, the CDR3 is TGTGCCAGCAGCTTAGGCAGGGAAAATCAGCCCCAGTACTTC. Translation gives CASSLGRENQPQYF.

This clonotype was counted between two and nine times. The V gene is TRBV10-3, the J gene TRBJ2-6; no reliable D call. Germline CDR1 reads ENHRY; CDR2 reads SYGVKD. The CDR3 is 14 amino acids. V dropped 0 bases and J dropped 4 bases, with 4 bases sitting between them. In nucleotides, the CDR3 is TGTGCCATCAGTGAGTCGACAGGGGCCAACGTCCTGACTTTC. Encoded protein: CAISESTGANVLTF.

This clonotype was detected only a few times. The rearrangement links TRBV7-9 to TRBJ1-2; 7 bases align to TRBD1. Germline-derived CDR1 and CDR2 are SEHNR and FQNEAQ (reference sequence). The trim removed 1 base at V and 5 bases at J, leaving 4 bases unmatched. The CDR3 spans 14 residues. The CDR3, as DNA: TGTGCCAGCAGCTTAGGAGGGGGCAAGTATGGCTACACCTTC. This sequence encodes CASSLGGGKYGYTF. The full variable domain, its missing parts supplied by reference TRBV7-9 and TRBJ1-2, is DTGVSQNPRHKITKRGQNVTFRCDPISEHNRLYWYRQTLGQGPEFLTYFQNEAQLEKSRLLSDRFSAERPKGSFSTLEIQRTEQGDSAMYLCASSLGGGKYGYTFGSGTRLTVV.

As for this clonotype: The junction shows a germline mismatch at one end, possibly a read error. The V call is TRBV10-3, the J call TRBJ2-3; 8 nucleotides agree with TRBD1. Germline values: CDR1 ENHRY, CDR2 SYGVKD. This CDR3 contains 15 residues. For the CDR3, the DNA is TGTGCCACCAGTGATTTGACCGACAGGGGAGATACGCAGTATTTT. Amino acid sequence: CATSDLTDRGDTQYF.

This clonotype has at least ten counts. The chain combines TRBV7-9 with TRBJ1-1; D is undetermined. The length of the CDR3 is 14 residues. Germline V lookup: CDR1 SEHNR, CDR2 FQNEAQ (reference sequence). V was clipped by 2 bases and J by 4 bases, with 11 bases between them. CDR3 DNA sequence: TGTGCCAGCAGCTTATCCAGCCAGCTCACTGAAGCTTTCTTT. As protein: CASSLSSQLTEAFF.

This clonotype was observed many times. The rearrangement links TRBV10-3 to TRBJ1-6, with D unresolved. CDR3 length: 13 residues. V lost 8 bases and J lost 10, with 15 bases in between. Germline V lookup: CDR1 ENHRY, CDR2 SYGVKD. The CDR3 region has the DNA TGTGCCATCCTTGGGGTGTTGGGGTCACCCCTCCACTTT. This translates into CAILGVLGSPLHF.